This T cell receptor beta chain emerged from a study of PD-1 blockade in classical Hodgkin lymphoma. Study conclusions and caveats: Exclusion was the outcome for patients who began nivolumab under 1 year after ASCT. Compared with baseline, CD4+ but not CD8+ TCR diversity had risen significantly by C4D1. Baseline diversity in complete responders resembled that of newly diagnosed patients. The drivers behind the repertoire differences, possibly disease activity or prior therapy, remain undefined.

Deletions cut 4 bases from V and 0 bases from J, with 11 bases between. Per the germline V gene, CDR1 is SGDLS and CDR2 is YYNGEE. There are 14 residues in the CDR3. As for this clone: As yet, its antigen is unknown.

Only in-frame clones appear in the TCRdb table, and some are missing; sequencing was by immunoSEQ multiplex PCR. This table has 15,000 to 20,000 clones, 88% appearing once. This sample's time point: cycle 4 day 1 (C4D1), after 6 weeks of nivolumab. Each patient experienced a relapse that followed autologous stem cell transplantation, and brentuximab vedotin exposure varied. PBMCs were thawed, and CD8+ T cells were then isolated from them by magnetic negative selection. V and J are TRBV9 and TRBJ2-7; TRBD1 might be the D (5 bases). This clonotype was obtained from a human donor with classical Hodgkin lymphoma. The sample consisted of CD8+ T cells from blood, taken before the fourth cycle of nivolumab. CDR3 loop: CASSPRTSSYEQYF. For the CDR3, the DNA is TGTGCCAGCAGCCCCCGGACAAGCTCCTACGAGCAGTACTTC.